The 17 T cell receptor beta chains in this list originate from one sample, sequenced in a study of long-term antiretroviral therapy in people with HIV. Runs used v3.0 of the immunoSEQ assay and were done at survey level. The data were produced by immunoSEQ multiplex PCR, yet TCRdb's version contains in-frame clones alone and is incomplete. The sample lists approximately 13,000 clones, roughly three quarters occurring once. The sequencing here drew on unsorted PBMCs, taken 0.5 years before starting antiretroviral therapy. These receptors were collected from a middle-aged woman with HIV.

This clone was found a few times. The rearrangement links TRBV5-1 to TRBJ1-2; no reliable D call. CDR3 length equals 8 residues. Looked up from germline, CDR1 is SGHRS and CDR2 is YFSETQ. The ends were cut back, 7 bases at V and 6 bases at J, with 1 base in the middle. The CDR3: CASDGYTF. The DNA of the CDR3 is TGCGCCAGCGATGGCTACACCTTC.

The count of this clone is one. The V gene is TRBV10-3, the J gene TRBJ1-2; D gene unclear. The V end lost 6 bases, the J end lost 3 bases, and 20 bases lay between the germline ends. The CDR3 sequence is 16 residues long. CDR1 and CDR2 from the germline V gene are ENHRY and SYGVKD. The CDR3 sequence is CAISFSTETLDYGYTF. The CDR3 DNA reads TGTGCCATCAGCTTTTCGACTGAGACTCTAGACTATGGCTACACCTTC.

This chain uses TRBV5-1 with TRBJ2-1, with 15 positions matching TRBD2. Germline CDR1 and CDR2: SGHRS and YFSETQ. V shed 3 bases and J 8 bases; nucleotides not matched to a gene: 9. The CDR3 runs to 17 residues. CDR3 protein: CASSSGLAGGGWDEQFF. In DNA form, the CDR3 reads TGCGCCAGCAGCTCCGGACTAGCGGGAGGGGGTTGGGATGAGCAGTTCTTC.

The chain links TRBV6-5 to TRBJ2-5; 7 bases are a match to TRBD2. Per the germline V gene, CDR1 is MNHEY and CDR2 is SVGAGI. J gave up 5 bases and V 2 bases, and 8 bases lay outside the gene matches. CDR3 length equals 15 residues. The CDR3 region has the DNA TGTGCCAGCAGTTACGGGACTACCGCGGCGGAGACCCAGTACTTC. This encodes CASSYGTTAAETQYF.

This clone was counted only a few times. CDR3 nucleotides: TGTGCCAGCAGCCAACAGGGGGGCACTGAAGCTTTCTTT. Translated: CASSQQGGTEAFF. The rearrangement uses TRBV7-9 and TRBJ1-1; 8 positions agree with TRBD1. Per the germline V gene, CDR1 is SEHNR and CDR2 is FQNEAQ (reference sequence). After removal of 5 bases from V and 4 bases from J, the junction contained 3 bases not matched to a gene. The CDR3 extends over 13 amino acids.

This CDR3 reads CSAGTRSYNEQFF. The CDR3 DNA reads as TGCAGTGCCGGGACTAGATCGTACAATGAGCAGTTCTTC. The chain recombines TRBV29-1 with TRBJ2-1; 8 bases are shared with TRBD2. In germline, CDR1 is SQVTM, CDR2 ANQGSEA. CDR3 length: 13 amino acids.

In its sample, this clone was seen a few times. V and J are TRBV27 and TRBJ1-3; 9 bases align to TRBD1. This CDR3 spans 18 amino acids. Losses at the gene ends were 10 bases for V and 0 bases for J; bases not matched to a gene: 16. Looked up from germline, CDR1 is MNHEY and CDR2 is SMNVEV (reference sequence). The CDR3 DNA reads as TGTGCCAACGATATCAAGCTCGGGACAGGGAACTCTGGAAACACCATATATTTT. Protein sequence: CANDIKLGTGNSGNTIYF.

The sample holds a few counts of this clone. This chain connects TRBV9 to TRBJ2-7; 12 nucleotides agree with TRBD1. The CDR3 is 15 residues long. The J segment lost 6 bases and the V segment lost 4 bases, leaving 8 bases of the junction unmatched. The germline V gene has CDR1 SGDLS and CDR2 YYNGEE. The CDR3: CASSLSGTGGGEQYF. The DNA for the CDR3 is TGTGCCAGCAGCCTCTCCGGGACAGGGGGCGGCGAGCAGTACTTC.

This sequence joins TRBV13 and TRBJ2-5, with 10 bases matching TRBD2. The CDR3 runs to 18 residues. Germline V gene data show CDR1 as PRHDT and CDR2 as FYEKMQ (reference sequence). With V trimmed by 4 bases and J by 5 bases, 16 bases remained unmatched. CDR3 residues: CASSSQVLVAGGLETQYF. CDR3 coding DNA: TGTGCCAGCAGCTCCCAGGTATTGGTAGCGGGAGGACTGGAGACCCAGTACTTC.

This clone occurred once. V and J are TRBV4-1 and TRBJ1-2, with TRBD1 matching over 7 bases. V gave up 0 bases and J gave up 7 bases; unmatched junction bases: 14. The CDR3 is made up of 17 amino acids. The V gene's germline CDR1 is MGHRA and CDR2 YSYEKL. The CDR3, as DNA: TGCGCCAGCAGCCAAGATGCCGGGACAGCTAGGGTCGGTGGCTACACCTTC. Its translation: CASSQDAGTARVGGYTF.

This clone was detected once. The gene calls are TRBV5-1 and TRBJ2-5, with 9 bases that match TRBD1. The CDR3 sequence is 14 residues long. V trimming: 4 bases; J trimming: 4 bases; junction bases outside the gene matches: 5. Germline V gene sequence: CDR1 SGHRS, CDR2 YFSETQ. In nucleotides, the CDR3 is TGCGCCAGCAGCCCCGGACAGGGGACAGAGACCCAGTACTTC. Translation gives CASSPGQGTETQYF.

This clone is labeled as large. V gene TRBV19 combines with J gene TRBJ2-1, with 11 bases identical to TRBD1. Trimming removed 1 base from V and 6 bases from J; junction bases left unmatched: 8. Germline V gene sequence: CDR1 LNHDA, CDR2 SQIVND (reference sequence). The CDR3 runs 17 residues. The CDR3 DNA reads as TGTGCCAGTAGTATAGGGACAGGGGGCTCTGGAGGCAATGAGCAGTTCTTC. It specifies CASSIGTGGSGGNEQFF.

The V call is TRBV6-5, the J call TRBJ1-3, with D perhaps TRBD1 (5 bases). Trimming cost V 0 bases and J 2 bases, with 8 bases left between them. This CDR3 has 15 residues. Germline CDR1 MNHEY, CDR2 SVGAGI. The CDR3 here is CASSYSSGAGNTIYF. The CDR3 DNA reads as TGTGCCAGCAGTTACTCGTCGGGGGCTGGAAACACCATATATTTT.

The CDR3 DNA reads TGTGCCAGCAGTGACTCGTTAGGGAGGTCACCCCTCCACTTT. Translation: CASSDSLGRSPLHF. V and J are TRBV6-4 and TRBJ1-6, with D hard to call. Germline V gene data show CDR1 as MRHNA and CDR2 as SNTAGT. The CDR3 is 14 residues long. Trimming took off 0 bases at V and 10 bases at J, with 10 bases between the two ends.

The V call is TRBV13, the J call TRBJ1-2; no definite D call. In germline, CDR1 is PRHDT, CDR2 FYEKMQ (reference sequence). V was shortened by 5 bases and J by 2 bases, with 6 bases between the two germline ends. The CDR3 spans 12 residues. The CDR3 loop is CASSQSNYGYTF. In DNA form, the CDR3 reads TGTGCCAGCAGCCAATCGAACTATGGCTACACCTTC.

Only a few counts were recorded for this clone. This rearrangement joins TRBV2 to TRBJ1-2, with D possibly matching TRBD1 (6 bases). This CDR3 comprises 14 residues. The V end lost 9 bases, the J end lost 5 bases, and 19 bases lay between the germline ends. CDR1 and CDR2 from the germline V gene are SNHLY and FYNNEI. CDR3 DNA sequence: TGTGCCAGTTCACCTTGGGCAGGGGAGTATGGCTACACCTTC. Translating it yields CASSPWAGEYGYTF.

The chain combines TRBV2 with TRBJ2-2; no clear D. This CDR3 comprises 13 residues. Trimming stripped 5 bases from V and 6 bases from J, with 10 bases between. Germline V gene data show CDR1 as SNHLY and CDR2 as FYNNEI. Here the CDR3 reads CASSKSSAGELFF. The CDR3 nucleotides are TGTGCCAGCAGTAAGAGCTCCGCCGGGGAGCTGTTTTTT.